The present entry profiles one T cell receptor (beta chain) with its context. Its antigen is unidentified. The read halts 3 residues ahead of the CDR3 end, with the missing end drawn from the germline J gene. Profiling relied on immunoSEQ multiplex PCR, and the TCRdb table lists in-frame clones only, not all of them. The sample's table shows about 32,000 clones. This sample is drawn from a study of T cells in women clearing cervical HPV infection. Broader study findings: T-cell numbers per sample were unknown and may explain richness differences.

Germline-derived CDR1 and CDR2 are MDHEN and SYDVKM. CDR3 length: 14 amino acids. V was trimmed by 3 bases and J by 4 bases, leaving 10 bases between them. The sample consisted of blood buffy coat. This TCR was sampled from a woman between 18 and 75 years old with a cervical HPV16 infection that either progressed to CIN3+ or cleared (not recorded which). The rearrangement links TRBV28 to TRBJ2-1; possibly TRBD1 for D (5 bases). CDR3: CASSFETEYNEQFF. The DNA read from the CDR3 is TGTGCCAGCAGTTTCGAGACAGAGTACAATGAG.